This T cell receptor beta chain emerged from a study of T cell repertoires in cytomegalovirus infection. Study-wide context: Recently identified HLA-C-restricted CMV epitopes were used, and well-studied HLA-B-restricted CMV epitopes were used as well. CMV infection plus the matching HLA type was flagged by public TCR beta signatures.

MiXCR, run by TCRdb on the reads, gives a single entry per CDR3 protein. The sample shows roughly 180,000 distinct CDR3 sequences, roughly 21% of them seen only once. The length of the CDR3 is 12 residues. The germline V and J ends were trimmed by 4 bases and 6 bases, with 9 bases remaining between them. The germline V gene has CDR1 MDHEN and CDR2 SYDVKM. Overall study findings and caveats: HLA-C-restricted CMV clonotypes gave the most frequent clonotype in two of eight donors. Cumulated frequencies of public TCR beta families served to identify carriers of CMV plus the relevant HLA.

Ten or more counts support this clonotype. Its antigen is as yet unknown. The chain combines TRBV28 with TRBJ1-1; D ambiguous. The sample consisted of CD8+ T cells from cultured PBMCs, taken from culture after CMV antigen stimulation. The receptor comes from a human donor in good health (CMV status not recorded). Some clones in this sample may be carry-over from other donors' samples. The CDR3 DNA reads TGTGCCAGCAGTTCCTTACTTTCTGAAGCTTTCTTT. It is translated as CASSSLLSEAFF.